In this sample, the clone carrying this T cell receptor beta chain turned up many times. This sample stems from a study of T-cell reconstitution after alpha-beta-depleted transplantation in children. Unique molecular identifiers were built into the TCRbeta library. TCRdb ran MiXCR on the PCR reads and lists one entry per CDR3 protein. The sample yields some 400,000 distinct CDR3 sequences, 20% seen once. This material consisted of PBMCs from the stem cell graft donor, taken from the stem cell graft. This clonotype was sampled from a human donor who donated a stem cell graft to a child with acute myeloid leukemia.

The CDR3, as DNA: TGTGCCAGCAGCCAAGATCCGGGACTAGCGGGAGCCAGGGAGCAGTTCTTC. Protein sequence: CASSQDPGLAGAREQFF. This chain connects TRBV3-1 to TRBJ2-1, with 14 bases matching TRBD2. Trimming removed 0 bases from V and 10 bases from J; junction bases left unmatched: 8. Per germline, CDR1 LGHDT and CDR2 YNNKEL (reference sequence). This CDR3 is built from 17 residues.